The clone carrying this T cell receptor (beta chain) has a single count. The data are from a study of cytotoxic CD8 clonotypes in ibrutinib-treated CLL. Generated by immunoSEQ multiplex PCR, the TCRdb table keeps only in-frame clones and is missing some. The table includes some 200,000 clones, over 55% detected once. The length of the CDR3 is 15 residues. V shed 2 bases and J shed 3 bases, with 13 bases lying between them. Germline assignment: CDR1 MNHNS and CDR2 SASEGT. This material consisted of PBMCs, taken after 24 months of ibrutinib treatment. This TCR was recovered from a human donor with chronic lymphocytic leukemia. V usage is TRBV6-1 and J usage is TRBJ1-1; no definite D call. CDR3 sequence reads: CASSEMGLAYTEAFF. CDR3 DNA sequence: TGTGCCAGCAGTGAAATGGGGTTAGCGTACACTGAAGCTTTCTTT.